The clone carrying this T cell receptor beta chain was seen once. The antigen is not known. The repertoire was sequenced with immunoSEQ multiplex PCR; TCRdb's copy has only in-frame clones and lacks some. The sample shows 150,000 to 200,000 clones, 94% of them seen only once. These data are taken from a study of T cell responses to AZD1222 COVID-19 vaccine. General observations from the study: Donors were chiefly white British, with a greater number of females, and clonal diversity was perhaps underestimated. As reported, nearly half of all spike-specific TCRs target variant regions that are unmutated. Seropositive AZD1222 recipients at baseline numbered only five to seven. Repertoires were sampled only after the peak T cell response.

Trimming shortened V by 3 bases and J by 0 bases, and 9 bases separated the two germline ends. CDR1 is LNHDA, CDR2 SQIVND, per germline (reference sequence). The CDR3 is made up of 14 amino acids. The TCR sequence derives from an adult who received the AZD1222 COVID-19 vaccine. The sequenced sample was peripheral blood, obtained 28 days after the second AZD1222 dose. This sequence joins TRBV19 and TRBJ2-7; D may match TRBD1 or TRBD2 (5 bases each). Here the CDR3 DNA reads TGTGCCAGTAGTATGGGGGTAAGCTCCTACGAGCAGTACTTC. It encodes CASSMGVSSYEQYF.